This TCR beta chain was profiled in a study of blood T cell repertoires in COVID-19 (dated by TCRdb to the early 2020s). Describing the broader study: The collaborator samples originated in the United States, Italy and Spain and spanned the acute and convalescent phases of COVID-19. Where available, HLA class I and class II types were obtained from metadata supplied by the sample provider rather than from assay-based typing. Deeply sampled blood TCRbeta repertoires from subjects exposed to, actively infected with, or recovered from COVID-19 were included in the dataset. Samples came from the ongoing ImmuneRACE study (first 160 participants) plus 1,254 subjects from 6 global collaborators. The repertoires were made available in a free public database intended to serve as a resource for research on the immune response to SARS-CoV-2. The prospective study material was composed of cDNA or gDNA derived from T cells, B-cell-depleted T cells, or PBMCs. Nearly every sample came with metadata listing a de-identified subject ID, COVID-19 status, age in years and sex.

On the study overall, not on this receptor specifically: The amount of clinical and demographic metadata varied by source and participant and was provided uncurated.

Remarks on this clone: What antigen it recognizes has not been identified. Base qualities are not at hand, and no much larger clone is one base apart.

From V the trimming removes 4 bases and from J it removes 2 bases, while the gene matches leave 9 bases of the junction unaccounted for. The CDR1 and CDR2 encoded by the germline V gene are SGHRS and YFSETQ. CDR3 length: 16 amino acids, cysteine to phenylalanine. Just CDR3 DNA is preserved here, 48 bases in frame from base 1. TCRbeta CDR3 regions were amplified from genomic DNA by means of the immunoSEQ Assay, a bias-controlled multiplex PCR. As for the authors' bioinformatics: The number of nucleated cells in each sample was estimated from the amplification of reference gene primers within the assay. Sequence reads were collapsed and filtered to measure the absolute abundance of every unique TCRbeta CDR3 rearrangement. Productive Simpson clonality was computed per sample as the square root of Simpson's diversity index over productive rearrangements. Not all clones reach the TCRdb copy of this immuneACCESS table, which keeps in-frame sequences only. Checked studies attribute under half of the gap to unresolved V genes and leave the rest unexplained. The D gene and trimming were derived from the DNA, and the V and J assignments and clone size from that table. In this sample the table shows more than 350,000 clones, around nine tenths of which occur a single time. 10% of the sample rests with the top ten.

Participants in the prospective study were aged roughly 18 to 89 years, lived in 24 United States geographic areas, and enrolled through a virtual design. In the prospective study, cohorts were assigned on the basis of participant-reported clinical history obtained from a screening survey and a study questionnaire. ImmuneRACE Cohort 3 recovered participants were defined by two consecutive negative NP/OP PCR tests, healthcare professional clearance, or symptom resolution. In the prospective study, whole blood, serum and a nasopharyngeal or oropharyngeal swab were collected from each participant by mobile phlebotomists. Prospective study participants could optionally give additional blood draws and questionnaires over a roughly two-month period. Prospective study blood samples were shipped either frozen or at room temperature before DNA extraction.

This clonotype was sampled from a woman aged 45 to 65 who had recovered from COVID-19. Sequencing used PBMCs or T cells enriched from blood (not recorded which). This sequence uses TRBV5-1 and TRBJ1-3; TRBD1 fits 7 bases in the junction. The CDR3 reads CASSPTGRIAGNTIYF. At the DNA level, the sequence is TGCGCCAGCAGCCCGACAGGGAGGATTGCTGGAAACACCATATATTTT. Extended through the reference TRBV5-1 and TRBJ1-3 proteins, this CDR3 yields the full variable domain: KAGVTQTPRYLIKTRGQQVTLSCSPISGHRSVSWYQQTPGQGLQFLFEYFSETQRNKGNFPGRFSGRQFSNSRSEMNVSTLELGDSALYLCASSPTGRIAGNTIYFGEGSWLTVV.